This TCR beta chain emerged from a study of blood T cell repertoires in COVID-19. Germline CDR1 is LGHDT and CDR2 is YNNKEL (reference sequence). The CDR3 runs 15 residues. With V trimmed by 2 bases and J by 7 bases, 8 bases remained unmatched. TCRdb's table, derived via immunoSEQ multiplex PCR, lists solely in-frame clones and lacks some. The sample gives approximately 120,000 clones, 92% of which show up once; approximately 2% is in the top ten. The receptor's source is a man aged 45-65 years with COVID-19, enrolled during active disease. Sequencing input: peripheral blood. The chain recombines TRBV3-1 (or the pseudogene TRBV3-2) with TRBJ2-1; TRBD2 matches 7 bases. The CDR3 here is CASSQLAASGNEQFF. For the CDR3, the DNA is TGTGCCAGCAGCCAACTAGCGGCAAGCGGGAATGAGCAGTTCTTC.